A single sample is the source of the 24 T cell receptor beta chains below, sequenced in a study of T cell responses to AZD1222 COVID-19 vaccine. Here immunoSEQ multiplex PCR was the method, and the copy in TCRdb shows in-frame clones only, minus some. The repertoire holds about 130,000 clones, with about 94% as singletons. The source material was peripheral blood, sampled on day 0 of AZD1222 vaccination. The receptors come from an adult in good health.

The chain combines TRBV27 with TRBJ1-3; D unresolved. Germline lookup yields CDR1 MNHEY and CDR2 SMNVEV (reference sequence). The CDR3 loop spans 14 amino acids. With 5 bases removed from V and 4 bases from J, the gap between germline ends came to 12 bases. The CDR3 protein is CASSPSMAGNTIYF. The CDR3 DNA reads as TGTGCCAGCAGTCCCAGCATGGCGGGAAACACCATATATTTT.

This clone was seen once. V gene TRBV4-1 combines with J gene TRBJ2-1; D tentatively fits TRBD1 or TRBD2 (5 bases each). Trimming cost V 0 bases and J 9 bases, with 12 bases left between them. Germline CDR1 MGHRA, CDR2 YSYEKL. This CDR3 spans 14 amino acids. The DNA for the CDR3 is TGCGCCAGCAGCCAAGATCACGGGGCGGCTGAGCAGTTCTTC. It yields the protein CASSQDHGAAEQFF.

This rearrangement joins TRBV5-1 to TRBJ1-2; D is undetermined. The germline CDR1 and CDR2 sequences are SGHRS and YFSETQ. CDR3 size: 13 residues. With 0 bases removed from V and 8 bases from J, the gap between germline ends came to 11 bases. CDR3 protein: CASSLALGEGYTF. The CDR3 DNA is TGCGCCAGCAGCTTGGCCCTAGGAGAGGGCTACACCTTC. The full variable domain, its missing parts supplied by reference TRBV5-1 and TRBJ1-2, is KAGVTQTPRYLIKTRGQQVTLSCSPISGHRSVSWYQQTPGQGLQFLFEYFSETQRNKGNFPGRFSGRQFSNSRSEMNVSTLELGDSALYLCASSLALGEGYTFGSGTRLTVV.

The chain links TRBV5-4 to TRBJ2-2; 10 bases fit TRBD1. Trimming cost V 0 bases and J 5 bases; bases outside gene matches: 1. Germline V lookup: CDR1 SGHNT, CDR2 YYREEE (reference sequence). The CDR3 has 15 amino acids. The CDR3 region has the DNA TGTGCCAGCAGCTTGGCGGACAGGGGGACCGGGGAGCTGTTTTTT. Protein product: CASSLADRGTGELFF.

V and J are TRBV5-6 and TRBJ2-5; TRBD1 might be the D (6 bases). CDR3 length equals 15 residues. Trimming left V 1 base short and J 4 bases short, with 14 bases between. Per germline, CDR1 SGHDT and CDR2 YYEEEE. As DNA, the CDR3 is TGTGCCAGCAGCTTGAGGACAGCCGGCCGAGAGACCCAGTACTTC. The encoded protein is CASSLRTAGRETQYF.

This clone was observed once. The CDR3: CASSITANTGELFF. The CDR3 nucleotides read TGTGCCAGTAGTATCACCGCTAACACCGGGGAGCTGTTTTTT. The chain has TRBV19 and TRBJ2-2; no firm D call. The CDR3 totals 14 residues. With 3 bases removed from V and 2 bases from J, the gap between germline ends came to 7 bases. From germline, CDR1 is LNHDA and CDR2 SQIVND (reference sequence).

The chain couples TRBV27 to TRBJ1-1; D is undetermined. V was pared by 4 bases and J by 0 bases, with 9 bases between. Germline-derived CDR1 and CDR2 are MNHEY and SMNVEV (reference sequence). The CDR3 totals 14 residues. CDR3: CASSSPDMNTEAFF. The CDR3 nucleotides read TGTGCCAGCAGTTCTCCCGATATGAACACTGAAGCTTTCTTT.

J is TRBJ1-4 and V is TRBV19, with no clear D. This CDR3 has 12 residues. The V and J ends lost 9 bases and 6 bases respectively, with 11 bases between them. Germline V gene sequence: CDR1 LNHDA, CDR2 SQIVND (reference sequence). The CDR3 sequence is CASAGGDEKLFF. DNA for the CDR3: TGTGCCAGCGCGGGAGGAGATGAAAAACTGTTTTTT.

The CDR3 sequence: CAISTGQAVTEAFF. In nucleotides, the CDR3 is TGTGCCATCAGTACCGGACAGGCGGTCACTGAAGCTTTCTTT. This chain joins TRBV10-3 and TRBJ1-1; 7 bases match TRBD1. V trimming: 5 bases; J trimming: 4 bases; junction bases outside the gene matches: 7. CDR1 and CDR2 from the germline V gene are ENHRY and SYGVKD. There are 14 residues in the CDR3.

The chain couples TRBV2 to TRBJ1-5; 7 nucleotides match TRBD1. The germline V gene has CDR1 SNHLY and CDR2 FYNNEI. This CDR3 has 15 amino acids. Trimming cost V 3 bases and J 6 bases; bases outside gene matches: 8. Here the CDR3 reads CASSDSGGDGQPQHF. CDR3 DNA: TGTGCCAGCAGTGATTCAGGGGGGGATGGTCAGCCCCAGCATTTT.

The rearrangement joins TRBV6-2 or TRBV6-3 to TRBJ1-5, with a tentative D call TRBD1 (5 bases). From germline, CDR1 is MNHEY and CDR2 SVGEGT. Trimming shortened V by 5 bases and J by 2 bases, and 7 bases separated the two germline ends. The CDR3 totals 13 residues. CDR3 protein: CASSPRGNQPQHF. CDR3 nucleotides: TGTGCCAGCAGTCCCAGGGGCAATCAGCCCCAGCATTTT.

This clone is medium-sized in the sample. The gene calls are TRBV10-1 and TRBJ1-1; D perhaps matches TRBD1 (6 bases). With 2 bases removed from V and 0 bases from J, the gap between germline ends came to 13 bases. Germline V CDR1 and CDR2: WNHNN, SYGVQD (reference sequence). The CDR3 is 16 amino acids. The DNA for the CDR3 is TGCGCCAGCAGTGAGGGGACCGGACAGTTGAACACTGAAGCTTTCTTT. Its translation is CASSEGTGQLNTEAFF.

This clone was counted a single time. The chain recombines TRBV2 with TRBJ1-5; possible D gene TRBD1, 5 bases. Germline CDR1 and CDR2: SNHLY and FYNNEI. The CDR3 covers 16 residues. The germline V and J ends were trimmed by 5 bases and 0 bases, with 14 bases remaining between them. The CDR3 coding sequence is TGTGCCAGCAGTACGGACACCCTGTTTAGCAATCAGCCCCAGCATTTT. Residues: CASSTDTLFSNQPQHF.

The CDR3 loop reads CATQDPSGGDTQYF. CDR3 DNA: TGCGCCACCCAGGATCCCTCGGGGGGAGATACGCAGTATTTT. This chain links TRBV5-1 with TRBJ2-3, with 7 bases fitting TRBD2. This CDR3 has 14 residues. Germline V gives CDR1 SGHRS, CDR2 YFSETQ. Germline trimming cut 9 bases from V and 5 bases from J; bases unmatched to any gene: 12.

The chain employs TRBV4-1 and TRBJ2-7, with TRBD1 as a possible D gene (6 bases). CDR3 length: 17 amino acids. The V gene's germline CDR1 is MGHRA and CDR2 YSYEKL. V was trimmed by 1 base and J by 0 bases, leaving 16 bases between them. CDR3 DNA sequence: TGCGCCAGCAGCCAAGGTGACAGGCGGTCTAGCTCCTACGAGCAGTACTTC. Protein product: CASSQGDRRSSSYEQYF.

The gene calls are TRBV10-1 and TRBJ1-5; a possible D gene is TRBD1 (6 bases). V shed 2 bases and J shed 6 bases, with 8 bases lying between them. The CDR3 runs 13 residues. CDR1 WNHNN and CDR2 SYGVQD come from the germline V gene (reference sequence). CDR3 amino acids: CASSETGSQPQHF. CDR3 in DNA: TGCGCCAGCAGTGAGACAGGGAGTCAGCCCCAGCATTTT.

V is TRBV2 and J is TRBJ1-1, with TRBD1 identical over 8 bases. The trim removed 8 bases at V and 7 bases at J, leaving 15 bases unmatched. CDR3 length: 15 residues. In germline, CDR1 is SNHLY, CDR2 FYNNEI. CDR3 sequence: CASVLGRDRIFEAFF. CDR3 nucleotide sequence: TGTGCCAGCGTCCTAGGACGGGACAGGATATTTGAAGCTTTCTTT.

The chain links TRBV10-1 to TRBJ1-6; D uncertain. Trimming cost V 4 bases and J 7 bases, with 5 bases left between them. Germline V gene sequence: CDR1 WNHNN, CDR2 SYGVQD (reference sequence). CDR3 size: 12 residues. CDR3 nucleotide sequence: TGCGCCAGCAGTGCGGGAAATTCACCCCTCCACTTT. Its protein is CASSAGNSPLHF.

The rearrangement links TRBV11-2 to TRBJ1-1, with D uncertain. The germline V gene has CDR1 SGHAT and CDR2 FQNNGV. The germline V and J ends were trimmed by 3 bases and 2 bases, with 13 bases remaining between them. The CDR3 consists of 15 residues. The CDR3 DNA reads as TGTGCCAGCAGCTTTGGGGTAATGACAAACACTGAAGCTTTCTTT. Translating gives CASSFGVMTNTEAFF.

The CDR3 DNA is TGTGCCAGCAGGGGGGGACAGAACACTGAAGCTTTCTTT. Encoded protein: CASRGGQNTEAFF. This chain connects TRBV2 to TRBJ1-1; a weak D match, TRBD1 (6 bases). The V end lost 6 bases, the J end lost 1 base, and 9 bases lay between the germline ends. In germline, CDR1 is SNHLY, CDR2 FYNNEI. The CDR3 extends over 13 amino acids.

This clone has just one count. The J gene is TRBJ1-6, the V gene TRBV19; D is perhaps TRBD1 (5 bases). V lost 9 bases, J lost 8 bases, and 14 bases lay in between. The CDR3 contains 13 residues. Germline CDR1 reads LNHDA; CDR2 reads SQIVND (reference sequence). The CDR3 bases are TGTGCCAGCAAGGGACCTGGGGATTCACCCCTCCACTTT. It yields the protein CASKGPGDSPLHF.

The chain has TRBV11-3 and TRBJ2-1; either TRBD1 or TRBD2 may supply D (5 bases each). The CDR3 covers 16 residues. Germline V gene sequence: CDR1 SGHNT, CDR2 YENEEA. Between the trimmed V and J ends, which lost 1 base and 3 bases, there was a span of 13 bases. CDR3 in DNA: TGTGCCAGCAGCTTAGTAGGTGGGGGAAACTACAATGAGCAGTTCTTC. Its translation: CASSLVGGGNYNEQFF.

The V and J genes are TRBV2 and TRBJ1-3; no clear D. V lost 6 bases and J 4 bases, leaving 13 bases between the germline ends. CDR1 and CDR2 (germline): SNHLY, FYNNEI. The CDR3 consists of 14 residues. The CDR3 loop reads CASSPEGPGNTIYF. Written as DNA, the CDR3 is TGTGCCAGCAGCCCCGAAGGGCCCGGAAACACCATATATTTT.

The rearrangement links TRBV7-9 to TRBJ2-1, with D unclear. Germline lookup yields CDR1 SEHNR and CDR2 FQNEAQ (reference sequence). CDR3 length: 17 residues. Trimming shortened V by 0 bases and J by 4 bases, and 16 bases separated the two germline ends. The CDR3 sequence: CASSLAVTNGAYNEQFF. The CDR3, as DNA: TGTGCCAGCAGCTTAGCGGTTACAAATGGAGCTTACAATGAGCAGTTCTTC. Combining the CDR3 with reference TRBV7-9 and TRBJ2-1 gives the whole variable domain DTGVSQNPRHKITKRGQNVTFRCDPISEHNRLYWYRQTLGQGPEFLTYFQNEAQLEKSRLLSDRFSAERPKGSFSTLEIQRTEQGDSAMYLCASSLAVTNGAYNEQFFGPGTRLTVL.